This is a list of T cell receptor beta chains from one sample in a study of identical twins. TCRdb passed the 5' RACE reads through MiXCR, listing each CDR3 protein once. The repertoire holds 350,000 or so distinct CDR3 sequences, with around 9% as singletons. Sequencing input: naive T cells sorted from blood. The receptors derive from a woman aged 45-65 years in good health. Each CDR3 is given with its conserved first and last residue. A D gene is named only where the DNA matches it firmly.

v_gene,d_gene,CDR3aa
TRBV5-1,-,CASSLAATRTDTQYF
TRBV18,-,CASSTGGEEQYF
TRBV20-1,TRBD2,CSARPSPTLAAHGIQYF
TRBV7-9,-,CASSADTQDGEKLFF
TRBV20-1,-,CSASPGTGRGNIQYF
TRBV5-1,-,CASSLVLSMNTEAFF
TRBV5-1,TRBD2,CASSSPRAGDLHEQFF
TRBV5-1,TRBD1,CASSVRDRDDEQFF
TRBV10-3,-,CAIRSGLRTDTQYF
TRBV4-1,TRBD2,CASKPRASGSSYNEQFF
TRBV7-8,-,CASSLTRAGNIQYF
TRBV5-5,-,CASSPTGTPQETQYF
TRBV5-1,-,CASSETGTEQFF
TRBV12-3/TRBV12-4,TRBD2,CASSLGELAGGREQYF
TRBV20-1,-,CSARVVWGIRTDTQYF
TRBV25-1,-,CASSEMRYSNQPQHF
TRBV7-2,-,CASSLGPGGGYGYTF
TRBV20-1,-,CSASRGDTQYF
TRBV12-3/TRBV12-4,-,CASSIREYQETQYF
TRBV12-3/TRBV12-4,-,CAIKYTGELFF
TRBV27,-,CASSLRVSLQFAEQYF
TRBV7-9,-,CASSQTSYEQYF
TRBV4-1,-,CASSQAVVDNEQFF